The entry that follows covers one T cell receptor (beta chain) sequence. Its cognate antigen is unknown. The PCR was carried out with 60 Vbeta primers and 13 Jbeta primers. Methods used by the authors: Later, roughly 77 million unique TCR beta chains were counted in an analysis, and approximately 9.9 million of them were shared. Data came from immunoSEQ multiplex PCR; TCRdb stores just in-frame clones and leaves some out. The V and J calls and clone size are taken from that table; D and trimming were inferred from the DNA. The sample carries about 190,000 clones, more than 65% recorded once. The source of the sample is a study of cytomegalovirus exposure and HLA in healthy donors. Regarding the study as a whole: Several of the most significant clusters were apparently associated with common viral pathogens in a later analysis. The authors later found most CMV-associated TCR beta chains appeared HLA-restricted. Most TCR sequences proved rare, with some public TCRs found in many donors.

The CDR3 sequence is 14 residues long. Germline V gene lookup returns CDR1 ENHRY and CDR2 SYGVKD. V was clipped by 3 bases and J by 2 bases; unmatched bases: 2. Material: PBMCs. The J gene is TRBJ1-1, the V gene TRBV10-3, with 8 bases aligning to TRBD1. The sequence was obtained from a woman between 25 and 40 years old in good health and CMV-seropositive. CDR3 region: CAISEQGDNTEAFF. CDR3 nucleotide sequence: TGTGCCATCAGTGAACAGGGGGACAACACTGAAGCTTTCTTT.